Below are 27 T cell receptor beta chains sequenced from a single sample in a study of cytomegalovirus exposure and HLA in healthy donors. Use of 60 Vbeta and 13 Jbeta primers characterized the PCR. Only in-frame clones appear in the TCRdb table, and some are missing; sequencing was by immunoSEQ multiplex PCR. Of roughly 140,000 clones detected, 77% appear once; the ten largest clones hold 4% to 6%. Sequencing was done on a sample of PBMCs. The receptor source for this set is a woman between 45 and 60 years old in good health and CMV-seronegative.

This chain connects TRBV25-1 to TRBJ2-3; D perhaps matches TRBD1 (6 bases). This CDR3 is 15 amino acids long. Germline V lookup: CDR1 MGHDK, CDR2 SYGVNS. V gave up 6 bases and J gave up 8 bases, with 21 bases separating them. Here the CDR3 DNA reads TGTGCCAGCAGGACGGACAGCTTGACAGACGTTACGCAGTATTTT. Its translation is CASRTDSLTDVTQYF.

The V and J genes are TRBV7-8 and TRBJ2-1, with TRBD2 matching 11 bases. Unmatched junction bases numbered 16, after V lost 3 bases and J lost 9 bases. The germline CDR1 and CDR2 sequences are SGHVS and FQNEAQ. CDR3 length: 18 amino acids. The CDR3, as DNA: TGTGCCAGCAGCTTTGCGAATCCGGGACTAGCGGATTTTGTTGAGCAGTTCTTC. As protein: CASSFANPGLADFVEQFF.

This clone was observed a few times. The CDR3 here is CASSLASTGTDTQYF. CDR3 sequence (DNA): TGCGCCAGCAGCTTGGCCTCGACAGGCACAGATACGCAGTATTTT. This chain joins TRBV5-1 and TRBJ2-3, with a tentative D call TRBD1 (5 bases). Germline CDR1 is SGHRS and CDR2 is YFSETQ. The CDR3 is made up of 15 amino acids. Trimming pared 0 bases from V and 1 base from J, leaving 9 bases between.

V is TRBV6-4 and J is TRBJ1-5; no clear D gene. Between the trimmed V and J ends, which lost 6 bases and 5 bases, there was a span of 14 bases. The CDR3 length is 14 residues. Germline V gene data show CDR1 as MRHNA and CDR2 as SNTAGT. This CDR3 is CASRHPAKDQPQHF. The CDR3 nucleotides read TGTGCCAGCAGACATCCCGCCAAAGATCAGCCCCAGCATTTT.

The CDR3 sequence: CASSRTGDGETQYF. The CDR3 nucleotides are TGTGCCAGCTCCCGGACAGGGGACGGAGAGACCCAGTACTTC. The chain carries TRBV18 and TRBJ2-5, with 9 bases lining up with TRBD1. CDR3 length: 14 amino acids. Germline V gene sequence: CDR1 KGHSH, CDR2 LQKENI. V lost 6 bases, J lost 4 bases, and 6 bases stayed unmatched.

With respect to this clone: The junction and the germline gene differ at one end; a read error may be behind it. DNA of the CDR3: TGTTCCAGCAGCTCGAACCTGGGAGGGAATGAGCAGTTCTTC. Amino acids: CSSSSNLGGNEQFF. V gene TRBV7-9 combines with J gene TRBJ2-1; 7 bases map to TRBD2. The CDR3 spans 14 residues. Per germline, CDR1 SEHNR and CDR2 FQNEAQ (reference sequence). The full variable domain, with the rest looked up from reference TRBV7-9 and TRBJ2-1, is DTGVSQNPRHKITKRGQNVTFRCDPISEHNRLYWYRQTLGQGPEFLTYFQNEAQLEKSRLLSDRFSAERPKGSFSTLEIQRTEQGDSAMYLCSSSSNLGGNEQFFGPGTRLTVL.

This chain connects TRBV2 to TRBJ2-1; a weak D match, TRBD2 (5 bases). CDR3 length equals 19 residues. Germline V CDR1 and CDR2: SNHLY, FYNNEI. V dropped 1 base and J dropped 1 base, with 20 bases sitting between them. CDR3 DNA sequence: TGTGCCAGCAGTGAAGTGTTCGGCAAGCGGTCACCTTCCTACAATGAGCAGTTCTTC. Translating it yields CASSEVFGKRSPSYNEQFF. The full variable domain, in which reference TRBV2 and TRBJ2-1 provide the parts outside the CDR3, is EPEVTQTPSHQVTQMGQEVILRCVPISNHLYFYWYRQILGQKVEFLVSFYNNEISEKSEIFDDQFSVERPDGSNFTLKIRSTKLEDSAMYFCASSEVFGKRSPSYNEQFFGPGTRLTVL.

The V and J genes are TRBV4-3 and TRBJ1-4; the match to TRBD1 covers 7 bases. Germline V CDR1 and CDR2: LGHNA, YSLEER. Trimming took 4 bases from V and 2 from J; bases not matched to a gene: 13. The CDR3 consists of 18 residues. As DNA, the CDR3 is TGCGCCAGCAGCCCCCGCAGGACAGGTTGGCACACTAATGAAAAACTGTTTTTT. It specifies CASSPRRTGWHTNEKLFF.

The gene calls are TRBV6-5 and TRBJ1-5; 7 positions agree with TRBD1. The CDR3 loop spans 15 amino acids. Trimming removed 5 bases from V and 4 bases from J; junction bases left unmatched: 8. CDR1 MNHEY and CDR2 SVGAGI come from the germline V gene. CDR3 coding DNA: TGTGCCAGCAGTCCAGGGGGAGGCGGAAATCAGCCCCAGCATTTT. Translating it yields CASSPGGGGNQPQHF.

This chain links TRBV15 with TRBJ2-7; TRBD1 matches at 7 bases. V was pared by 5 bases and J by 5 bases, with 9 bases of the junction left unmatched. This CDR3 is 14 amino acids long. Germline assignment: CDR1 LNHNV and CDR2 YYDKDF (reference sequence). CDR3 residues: CATSPGQREHEQYF. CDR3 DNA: TGTGCCACCAGCCCGGGACAGAGGGAACACGAGCAGTACTTC.

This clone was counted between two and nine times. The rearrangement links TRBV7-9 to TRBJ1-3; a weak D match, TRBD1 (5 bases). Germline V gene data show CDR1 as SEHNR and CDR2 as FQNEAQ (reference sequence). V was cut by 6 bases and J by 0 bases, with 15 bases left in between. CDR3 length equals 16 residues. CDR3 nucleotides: TGTGCCAGCAGACCAACTGCCGGGGGCTCTGGAAACACCATATATTTT. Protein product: CASRPTAGGSGNTIYF. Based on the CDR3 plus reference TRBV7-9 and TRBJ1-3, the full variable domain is DTGVSQNPRHKITKRGQNVTFRCDPISEHNRLYWYRQTLGQGPEFLTYFQNEAQLEKSRLLSDRFSAERPKGSFSTLEIQRTEQGDSAMYLCASRPTAGGSGNTIYFGEGSWLTVV.

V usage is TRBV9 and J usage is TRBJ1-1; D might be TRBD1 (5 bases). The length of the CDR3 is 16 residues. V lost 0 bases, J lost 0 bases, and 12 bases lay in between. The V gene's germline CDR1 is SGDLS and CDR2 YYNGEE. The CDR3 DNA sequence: TGTGCCAGCAGCGTAGATCCGGGACTCATGAACACTGAAGCTTTCTTT. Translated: CASSVDPGLMNTEAFF.

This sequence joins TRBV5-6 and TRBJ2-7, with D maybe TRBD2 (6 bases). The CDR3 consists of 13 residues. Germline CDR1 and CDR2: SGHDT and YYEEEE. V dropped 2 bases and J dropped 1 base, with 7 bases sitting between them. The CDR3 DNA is TGTGCCAGCAGCTTCGGGACTTCCTACGAGCAGTACTTC. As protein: CASSFGTSYEQYF.

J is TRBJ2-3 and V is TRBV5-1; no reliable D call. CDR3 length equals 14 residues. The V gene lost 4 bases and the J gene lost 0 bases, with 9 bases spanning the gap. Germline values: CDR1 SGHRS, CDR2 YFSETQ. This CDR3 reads CASSPVQSTDTQYF. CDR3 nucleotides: TGCGCCAGCAGCCCAGTACAGAGCACAGATACGCAGTATTTT.

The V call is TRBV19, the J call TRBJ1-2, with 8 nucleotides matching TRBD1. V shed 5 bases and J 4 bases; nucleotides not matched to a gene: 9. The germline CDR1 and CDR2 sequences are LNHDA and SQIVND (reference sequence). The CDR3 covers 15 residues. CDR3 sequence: CASSRSTGDSYGYTF. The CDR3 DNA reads TGTGCCAGTAGTCGCTCGACAGGGGATAGCTATGGCTACACCTTC.

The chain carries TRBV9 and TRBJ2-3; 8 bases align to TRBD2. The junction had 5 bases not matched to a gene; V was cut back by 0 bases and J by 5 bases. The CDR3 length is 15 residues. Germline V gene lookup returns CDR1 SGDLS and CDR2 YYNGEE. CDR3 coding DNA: TGTGCCAGCAGCGTAGGTGCGGGGGGTGGAGATACGCAGTATTTT. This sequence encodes CASSVGAGGGDTQYF.

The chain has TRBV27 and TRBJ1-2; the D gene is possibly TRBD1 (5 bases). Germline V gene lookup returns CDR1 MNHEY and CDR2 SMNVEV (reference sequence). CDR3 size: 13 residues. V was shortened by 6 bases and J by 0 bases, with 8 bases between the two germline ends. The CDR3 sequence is CASRRGTNYGYTF. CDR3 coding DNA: TGTGCCAGCAGAAGGGGAACTAACTATGGCTACACCTTC.

The CDR3 here is CASSQKLIGSRDETQYF. Written as DNA, the CDR3 is TGTGCCAGCAGCCAAAAACTAATAGGCTCCCGAGACGAGACCCAGTACTTC. The chain combines TRBV14 with TRBJ2-5; D uncertain. This CDR3 region has 17 residues. The germline gives CDR1 SGHDN, CDR2 FVKESK. V dropped 2 bases and J dropped 5 bases, with 21 bases sitting between them.

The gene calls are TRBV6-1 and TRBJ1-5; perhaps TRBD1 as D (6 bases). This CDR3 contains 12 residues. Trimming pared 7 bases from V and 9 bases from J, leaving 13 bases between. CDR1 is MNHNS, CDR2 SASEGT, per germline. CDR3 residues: CASTPGEVPQHF. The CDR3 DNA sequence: TGTGCCAGCACCCCAGGGGAAGTGCCCCAGCATTTT.

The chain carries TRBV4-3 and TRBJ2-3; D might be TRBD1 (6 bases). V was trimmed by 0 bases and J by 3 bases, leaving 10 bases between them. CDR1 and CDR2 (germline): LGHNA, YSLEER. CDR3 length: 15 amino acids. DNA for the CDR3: TGCGCCAGCAGCCAAGATTACAGGGAAACAGATACGCAGTATTTT. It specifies CASSQDYRETDTQYF.

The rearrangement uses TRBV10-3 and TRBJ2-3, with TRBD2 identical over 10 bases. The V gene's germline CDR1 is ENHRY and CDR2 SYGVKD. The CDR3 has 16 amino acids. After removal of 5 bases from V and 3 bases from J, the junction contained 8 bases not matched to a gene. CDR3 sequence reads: CAISNSSGGATDTQYF. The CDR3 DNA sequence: TGTGCCATCAGTAACTCAAGCGGGGGGGCGACAGATACGCAGTATTTT.

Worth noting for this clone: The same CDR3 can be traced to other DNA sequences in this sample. In DNA, the CDR3 is TGTGCCAGCAGCTTAGGGACAGCGAACACTGAAGCTTTCTTT. Translation gives CASSLGTANTEAFF. V and J are TRBV7-3 and TRBJ1-1, with 7 positions matching TRBD1. J gave up 1 base and V 2 bases, and 1 base lay outside the gene matches. This CDR3 region has 14 residues. Germline-derived CDR1 and CDR2 are SGHTA and FQGTGA.

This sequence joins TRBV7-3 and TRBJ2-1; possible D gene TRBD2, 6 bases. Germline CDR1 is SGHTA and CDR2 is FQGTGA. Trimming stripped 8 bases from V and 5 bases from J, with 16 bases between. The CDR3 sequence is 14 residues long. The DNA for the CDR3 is TGTGCCAGCTCTACAGCGGGTTCCAACAATGAGCAGTTCTTC. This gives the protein CASSTAGSNNEQFF.

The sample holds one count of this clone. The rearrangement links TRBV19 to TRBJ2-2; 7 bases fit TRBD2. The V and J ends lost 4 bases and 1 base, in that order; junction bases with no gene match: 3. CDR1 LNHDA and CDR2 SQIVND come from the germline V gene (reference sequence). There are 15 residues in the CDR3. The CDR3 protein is CASSRRGMNTGELFF. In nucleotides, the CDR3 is TGTGCCAGTAGTAGGCGGGGGATGAACACCGGGGAGCTGTTTTTT.

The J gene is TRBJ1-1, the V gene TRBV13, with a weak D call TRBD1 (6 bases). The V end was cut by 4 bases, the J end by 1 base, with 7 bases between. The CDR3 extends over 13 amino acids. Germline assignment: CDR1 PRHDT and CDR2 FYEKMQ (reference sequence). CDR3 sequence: CASSSDRNTEAFF. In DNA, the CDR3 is TGTGCCAGCAGCTCGGACAGGAACACTGAAGCTTTCTTT.

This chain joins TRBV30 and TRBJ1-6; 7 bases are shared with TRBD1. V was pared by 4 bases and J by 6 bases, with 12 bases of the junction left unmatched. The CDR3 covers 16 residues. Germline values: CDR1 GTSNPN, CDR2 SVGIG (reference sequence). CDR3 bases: TGTGCCTGGAAAGTAACAGGGGTAATGAGTAATTCACCCCTCCACTTT. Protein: CAWKVTGVMSNSPLHF.

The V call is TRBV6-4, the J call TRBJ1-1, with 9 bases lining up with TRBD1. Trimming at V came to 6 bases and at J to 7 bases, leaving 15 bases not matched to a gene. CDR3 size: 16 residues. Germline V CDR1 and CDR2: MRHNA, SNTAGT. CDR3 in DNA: TGTGCCAGCAGCGGCCGGTCCGGGACAGGGATCAATGAAGCTTTCTTT. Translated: CASSGRSGTGINEAFF.